Listed here are 15 T cell receptor beta chains from one sample, sequenced in a study of blood T cell repertoires in COVID-19. The assay was immunoSEQ multiplex PCR, and TCRdb's table has in-frame clones only and misses some. The sample lists 200,000 or so clones; approximately 89% were seen once. The sample consisted of PBMCs or T cells enriched from blood (not recorded which). The receptor set was obtained from a woman in her 30s who had been exposed to COVID-19.

The genes are TRBV19 and TRBJ1-2; 8 bases agree with TRBD1. The germline gives CDR1 LNHDA, CDR2 SQIVND (reference sequence). The CDR3 runs 16 residues. V lost 7 bases, J lost 8 bases, and 18 bases stayed unmatched. The CDR3 DNA follows: TGTGCCAGTACCGCCCCCGGGGCAGGGGGCGCGGTGGGCTACACCTTC. Amino acid sequence: CASTAPGAGGAVGYTF.

The rearrangement links TRBV4-1 to TRBJ2-5, with D perhaps matching TRBD2 (6 bases). The CDR3 totals 15 residues. In germline, CDR1 is MGHRA, CDR2 YSYEKL. Deletions cut 0 bases from V and 4 bases from J, with 12 bases between. CDR3 amino acids: CASSQDDPAGETQYF. CDR3 sequence (DNA): TGCGCCAGCAGCCAAGATGATCCAGCGGGAGAGACCCAGTACTTC.

The chain links TRBV19 to TRBJ1-2, with 7 nucleotides matching TRBD1. J lost 3 bases, V lost 4 bases, and 11 bases had no gene match. Per the germline V gene, CDR1 is LNHDA and CDR2 is SQIVND (reference sequence). The CDR3 covers 16 residues. CDR3 region: CASSTATGSIYYGYTF. The CDR3 DNA reads TGTGCCAGTAGTACAGCGACAGGGAGCATTTACTATGGCTACACCTTC.

The rearrangement links TRBV28 to TRBJ2-7; 11 bases fit TRBD2. V lost 9 bases and J lost 3; bases outside the gene matches: 4. Germline values: CDR1 MDHEN, CDR2 SYDVKM. CDR3 length: 13 amino acids. CDR3 in amino acids: CASSGTSGYEQYF. The CDR3 nucleotides are TGTGCCAGTTCCGGGACTAGCGGCTACGAGCAGTACTTC.

The J gene is TRBJ2-1, the V gene TRBV4-1; 11 nucleotides line up with TRBD2. CDR1 and CDR2 from the germline V gene are MGHRA and YSYEKL. CDR3 length: 15 amino acids. J lost 4 bases, V lost 4 bases, and 3 bases had no gene match. CDR3 protein: CASSLAGGEYNEQFF. The CDR3 bases are TGCGCCAGCAGCCTAGCGGGAGGGGAGTACAATGAGCAGTTCTTC.

The chain combines TRBV6-6 with TRBJ2-4; 11 bases line up with TRBD2. CDR3 length equals 18 residues. Looked up from germline, CDR1 is MNHNY and CDR2 is SVGAGI (reference sequence). Trimming removed 5 bases from V and 0 bases from J; junction bases left unmatched: 9. The CDR3 protein is CASSQTSGTLLAKNIQYF. The CDR3 DNA is TGTGCCAGCAGTCAGACTAGCGGGACTCTCCTAGCCAAAAACATTCAGTACTTC.

In regard to this clone: At the DNA level, this CDR3 is encoded by other sequences in the same sample as well. V is TRBV7-3 and J is TRBJ1-1; tentative D call: TRBD1 (5 bases). The V end was cut by 5 bases, the J end by 2 bases, with 12 bases between. Germline CDR1 reads SGHTA; CDR2 reads FQGTGA. This CDR3 is built from 14 residues. The CDR3 loop is CASSPTGGNTEAFF. The CDR3 DNA follows: TGTGCCAGCAGCCCAACGGGGGGAAACACTGAAGCTTTCTTT.

The genes are TRBV9 and TRBJ2-5; TRBD2 agrees at 8 bases. Germline V gene sequence: CDR1 SGDLS, CDR2 YYNGEE. Losses at the gene ends were 3 bases for V and 5 bases for J; bases not matched to a gene: 9. The CDR3 length is 15 residues. The CDR3 spells CASSAYSGSGETQYF. DNA of the CDR3: TGTGCCAGCAGCGCGTACAGCGGGAGTGGTGAGACCCAGTACTTC.

V gene TRBV14 combines with J gene TRBJ2-3; 10 bases are a match to TRBD2. CDR1 and CDR2 (germline): SGHDN, FVKESK. J gave up 2 bases and V 2 bases, and 10 bases lay outside the gene matches. The CDR3 length is 18 residues. As DNA, the CDR3 is TGTGCCAGCAGCCAAAGATCTAGCGGGAGACCCCACACAGATACGCAGTATTTT. It specifies CASSQRSSGRPHTDTQYF.

This chain links TRBV4-1 with TRBJ2-7; 8 nucleotides align to TRBD2. The CDR3 is made up of 14 amino acids. Germline V gene data show CDR1 as MGHRA and CDR2 as YSYEKL. Trimming removed 0 bases from V and 9 bases from J; junction bases left unmatched: 7. CDR3 region: CASSQEQREFGQYF. The CDR3 region has the DNA TGCGCCAGCAGCCAAGAACAGCGGGAGTTTGGGCAGTACTTC.

The chain combines TRBV12-3 or TRBV12-4 with TRBJ2-7, with 7 bases that match TRBD1. This CDR3 is 12 amino acids long. V dropped 2 bases and J dropped 6; count of bases not matched to a gene: 1. As DNA, the CDR3 is TGTGCCAGCAGTTTACGACAGGGCGAGCAGTACTTC. Its protein product is CASSLRQGEQYF.

This rearrangement joins TRBV30 to TRBJ1-5; no definite D call. The V end lost 1 base, the J end lost 3 bases, and 4 bases lay between the germline ends. Germline V lookup: CDR1 GTSNPN, CDR2 SVGIG (reference sequence). The CDR3 is 12 amino acids. The CDR3 here is CAWSGANQPQHF. The DNA of the CDR3 is TGTGCCTGGAGTGGAGCCAATCAGCCCCAGCATTTT.

The V call is TRBV29-1, the J call TRBJ1-2; TRBD1 matches 8 bases. This CDR3 comprises 12 residues. V shed 6 bases, J shed 5 bases, and the junction held 5 bases outside the gene matches. Per the germline V gene, CDR1 is SQVTM and CDR2 is ANQGSEA. DNA for the CDR3: TGCAGCGTCGTTGGACAGGGTTATGGCTACACCTTC. It specifies CSVVGQGYGYTF.

This clone has a single count. The rearrangement joins TRBV29-1 to TRBJ2-5, with TRBD1 matching over 10 bases. The V segment lost 6 bases and the J segment 4 bases; nucleotides outside the gene matches: 5. CDR3 length: 13 residues. Germline-derived CDR1 and CDR2 are SQVTM and ANQGSEA. Written as DNA, the CDR3 is TGCAGCGTGGGAGGGACAGGGGCAGAGACCCAGTACTTC. As protein: CSVGGTGAETQYF. Full variable domain (missing parts from reference TRBV29-1 and TRBJ2-5): SAVISQKPSRDICQRGTSLTIQCQVDSQVTMMFWYRQQPGQSLTLIATANQGSEATYESGFVIDKFPISRPNLTFSTLTVSNMSPEDSSIYLCSVGGTGAETQYFGPGTRLLVL.

V is TRBV28 and J is TRBJ1-2; no firm D call. This CDR3 spans 12 amino acids. Germline V gene lookup returns CDR1 MDHEN and CDR2 SYDVKM. Trimming shortened V by 5 bases and J by 3 bases, and 7 bases separated the two germline ends. The CDR3 here is CASSQRYYGYTF. CDR3 nucleotides: TGTGCCAGCAGTCAGAGGTACTATGGCTACACCTTC.